One T cell receptor beta chain is described in this entry. This specimen comes from a study of hypomethylating agent response in myelodysplastic syndrome. Looking at the study overall: Patients received azacitidine (about 70% of the 11) or decitabine (3 of 11). Responders were six or seven patients with complete response or hematologic improvement; a few were non-responders. Response meant complete response or hematologic improvement; all other patients were non-responders.

At survey resolution, roughly 400 ng of DNA per sample was split into two 200 ng replicates. Only in-frame clones appear in the TCRdb table, and some are missing; sequencing was by immunoSEQ multiplex PCR. The sample yields approximately 4,500 clones, 84% seen once. The specimen comprised bone marrow, sampled before or after starting hypomethylating agent treatment for myelodysplastic syndrome (not recorded which). The sequence was collected from a human donor with myelodysplastic syndrome.

This chain's CDR3 is CASSVGAGQGGTEAFF. Here the CDR3 DNA reads TGTGCCAGCAGCGTAGGGGCGGGACAGGGTGGCACTGAAGCTTTCTTT. The V gene is TRBV9, the J gene TRBJ1-1; the match to TRBD1 covers 9 bases. J was trimmed by 4 bases and V by 0 bases; bases with no gene match: 7. The CDR3 extends over 16 amino acids. Per germline, CDR1 SGDLS and CDR2 YYNGEE.